Listed below are T cell receptor beta chains from one sample, sequenced in a study of shared clonotypes between healthy human individuals. Sequenced by immunoSEQ multiplex PCR; TCRdb stores in-frame clones only, minus some. This table holds around 650,000 clones, roughly 95% found once. The sample was naive CD8+ T cells sorted from blood. Receptors originate from a woman in her twenties or thirties in good health. Each CDR3 is given with its conserved first and last residue. The D gene is left open where the match is weak. Only part of the rows carry a size: once, few, many, or a class if the clone is expanded.

V gene	J gene	clone size	D gene	CDR3 DNA	CDR3 protein
TRBV6-4	TRBJ1-2	.	.	TGTGCCAGCAGTGACAGGGGGAATGGCTACACCTTC	CASSDRGNGYTF
TRBV11-2	TRBJ2-5	.	.	TGTGCCAGCAGCCAGGTGGGACCTCAAGAGACCCAGTACTTC	CASSQVGPQETQYF
TRBV27	TRBJ1-5	.	.	TGTGCCAGCAGTTTGTTGTTTGGTCAGCCCCAGCATTTT	CASSLLFGQPQHF
TRBV11-2	TRBJ2-7	.	TRBD1	TGTGCCAGCAGCCCGGGACAGAACTACGAGCAGTACTTC	CASSPGQNYEQYF
TRBV27	TRBJ2-3	.	.	TGTGCCAGCAGTTTGGGGAGAATAACAGATACGCAGTATTTT	CASSLGRITDTQYF
TRBV15	TRBJ2-2	.	.	TGTGCCACCAGCAGAGATGGGAATAGCGCGAACACCGGGGAGCTGTTTTTT	CATSRDGNSANTGELFF
TRBV7-9	TRBJ2-7	once	TRBD1	TGTGCCAGCAGCCCGCCGGACAGGACTTCCCACGAGCAGTACTTC	CASSPPDRTSHEQYF
TRBV11-2	TRBJ2-7	.	.	TGTGCCAGCAGCTTAGAGCCAGGGGCGTACGAGCAGTACTTC	CASSLEPGAYEQYF
TRBV7-3	TRBJ2-7	.	TRBD2	TGTGCCAGCAGCCCGGGGACTAGCGGGAGGGCGGGCGAGCAGTACTTC	CASSPGTSGRAGEQYF
TRBV7-2	TRBJ2-7	.	.	TGTGCCAGCAGCCCAACCCGAGACTACCTTAGCTCCTACGAGCAGTACTTC	CASSPTRDYLSSYEQYF
TRBV9	TRBJ2-1	.	.	TGTGCCAGCAGCGTAAGCGAGAGCTACAATGAGCAGTTCTTC	CASSVSESYNEQFF
TRBV19	TRBJ1-1	once	.	TGTGCCAGTAGTACTTACACTGAAGCTTTCTTT	CASSTYTEAFF
TRBV6-5	TRBJ2-2	.	.	TGTGCCAGCAGTTTGGGCACCGGGGAGCTGTTTTTT	CASSLGTGELFF
TRBV9	TRBJ2-3	.	.	TGTGCCAGCAGCCCTGGACAGACAAGCACAGATACGCAGTATTTT	CASSPGQTSTDTQYF
TRBV5-8	TRBJ1-5	.	TRBD1	TGTGCCAGCAGGCGAGCTCAACAGGGGACTTTGACCCAGCATTTT	CASRRAQQGTLTQHF
TRBV5-8	TRBJ1-1	.	.	TGTGCCAGCAGCGAAACCCTTTTGCCCACTGAAGCTTTCTTT	CASSETLLPTEAFF
TRBV6-1	TRBJ1-5	.	.	TGTGCCAGCGGAATTGATCAGCCCCAGCATTTT	CASGIDQPQHF
TRBV27	TRBJ2-1	.	TRBD2	TGTGCCAGCAGTTCAGTGCGGGAGAGTGGGTACAATGAGCAGTTCTTC	CASSSVRESGYNEQFF
TRBV15	TRBJ1-1	.	.	TGTGCCACCAGCGGGGGACGGAACACTGAAGCTTTCTTT	CATSGGRNTEAFF
TRBV29-1	TRBJ2-3	.	.	TGCAGCGTTCCACTAGCTCCAGATACGCAGTATTTT	CSVPLAPDTQYF
TRBV29-1	TRBJ2-1	.	.	TGCAGCGTTGGGAGGGGGCTCTACAATGAGCAGTTCTTC	CSVGRGLYNEQFF
TRBV7-9	TRBJ2-2	.	TRBD2	TGTGCCAGCAGCCCGGGACTAGCGGGAGGGCCAGTAGTCACCGGGGAGCTGTTTTTT	CASSPGLAGGPVVTGELFF
TRBV27	TRBJ1-1	.	TRBD1	TGTGCCAGCAGTTTAAATCAGGGGGCGAACACTGAAGCTTTCTTT	CASSLNQGANTEAFF
TRBV4-1	TRBJ1-3	.	.	TGCGCCAGCAGCCAAGATTTTTCGGCAGGGATGCCGATCTTT	CASSQDFSAGMPIF
TRBV5-1	TRBJ2-7	.	.	TGCGCCAGCAGCGCCAGTTCTGGGAGTAACTACGAGCAGTACTTC	CASSASSGSNYEQYF
TRBV9	TRBJ2-3	.	TRBD2	TGTGCCAGCAGCGTTGAGGGTACCGGGACTAGCGGGGATACGCAGTATTTT	CASSVEGTGTSGDTQYF
TRBV7-9	TRBJ2-5	.	TRBD2	TGTGCCAGCAGCTACGGACTAGCGGGTCTTCAAGAGACCCAGTACTTC	CASSYGLAGLQETQYF
TRBV9	TRBJ2-3	.	TRBD2	TGTGCCAGCAGCGGGGGACTAGCGGGAGTCATCACAGATACGCAGTATTTT	CASSGGLAGVITDTQYF
TRBV10-1	TRBJ2-2	once	.	TGCGCCAGCAGTGAATTTTCGGGGGCGTCAGCCGGGGAGCTGTTTTTT	CASSEFSGASAGELFF
TRBV19	TRBJ2-7	.	TRBD2	TGTGCCAGTAGTGCGGGAGCGGGCGCCTACGAGCAGTACTTC	CASSAGAGAYEQYF
TRBV6-1	TRBJ1-2	.	TRBD1	TGTGCCAGCAGTGAAGTTACAGGGGGGAACTATGGCTACACCTTC	CASSEVTGGNYGYTF
TRBV5-1	TRBJ2-1	.	TRBD2	TGCGCCAGCAGAAGCGGGAGGTCCTACAATGAGCAGTTCTTC	CASRSGRSYNEQFF
TRBV19	TRBJ2-7	.	.	TGTGCCAGTAGTATCGCCGGGACAAACTACGAGCAGTACTTC	CASSIAGTNYEQYF
TRBV6-5	TRBJ2-7	.	.	TGTGCCAGCTCCGCAATGACAGGAGGCACCTACGAGCAGTACTTC	CASSAMTGGTYEQYF
TRBV29-1	TRBJ2-1	.	TRBD2	TGCAGCGTTGTTTCGTACCGCCCCGGGGGGACCTACAATGAGCAGTTCTTC	CSVVSYRPGGTYNEQFF
TRBV28	TRBJ2-7	.	.	TGTGCCAGCAGTTTATACGGGACACGTACCTACGAGCAGTACTTC	CASSLYGTRTYEQYF
TRBV29-1	TRBJ2-2	.	.	TGCAGCGGCTCGGACACCGGGGAGCTGTTTTTT	CSGSDTGELFF